These 28 T cell receptor beta chains were sequenced from one sample in a study of OX40 agonist ivuxolimab in advanced cancers. The assay was immunoSEQ multiplex PCR, and TCRdb's table has in-frame clones only and misses some. The sample includes 95,000 to 100,000 clones, about 86% of them seen just once. This material consisted of CD4+ or CD8+ T cells sorted from blood, taken in a trial of the OX40 agonist ivuxolimab. The receptors originated from an adult with an advanced solid tumor such as melanoma, head and neck, liver or kidney cancer.

In regard to this clone: One junction end does not reproduce the germline sequence, and a read error may be involved. The rearrangement uses TRBV20-1 and TRBJ1-4; no firm D call. CDR1 is DFQATT and CDR2 is SNEGSKA in the germline V gene (reference sequence). The CDR3 covers 9 residues. CDR3 sequence (DNA): TGCAGTGCTAGCCCGGGCTTGATTTTT. Its translation is CSASPGLIF.

V usage is TRBV5-1 and J usage is TRBJ2-3; D not certain. CDR1 is SGHRS, CDR2 YFSETQ, per germline. Between the trimmed V and J ends, which lost 4 bases and 8 bases, there was a span of 11 bases. The CDR3 has 12 residues. This CDR3 is CASSLDLGTQYF. In nucleotides, the CDR3 is TGCGCCAGCAGCCTGGACCTCGGTACGCAGTATTTT.

This clone is a singleton in its sample. The chain recombines TRBV5-4 with TRBJ2-5, with 9 bases fitting TRBD1. V trimming: 4 bases; J trimming: 5 bases; junction bases outside the gene matches: 3. The CDR3 has 13 residues. Germline V gene sequence: CDR1 SGHNT, CDR2 YYREEE (reference sequence). The CDR3 loop reads CASSRTGVETQYF. The DNA for the CDR3 is TGTGCCAGCAGCCGGACAGGGGTGGAGACCCAGTACTTC.

Here the CDR3 reads CASSQVGTGETQYF. Here the CDR3 DNA reads TGCGCCAGCAGCCAAGTCGGTACGGGAGAGACCCAGTACTTC. V and J are TRBV4-1 and TRBJ2-5; no clear D gene. The CDR3 totals 14 residues. Trimming stripped 1 base from V and 4 bases from J, with 10 bases between. Per germline, CDR1 MGHRA and CDR2 YSYEKL.

The genes are TRBV28 and TRBJ1-2; possibly TRBD1 for D (5 bases). The CDR3 has 14 amino acids. From germline, CDR1 is MDHEN and CDR2 SYDVKM. Trimming removed 3 bases from V and 6 bases from J, with 14 bases in between. The CDR3 loop reads CASSLNRPRNGYTF. The CDR3 DNA follows: TGTGCCAGCAGTTTGAACAGGCCTAGGAATGGCTACACCTTC.

The genes are TRBV7-9 and TRBJ2-3; D ambiguous. Germline lookup yields CDR1 SEHNR and CDR2 FQNEAQ (reference sequence). V shed 1 base and J shed 8 bases, with 7 bases lying between them. CDR3 length: 12 amino acids. CDR3 sequence reads: CASSLVAGTQYF. In DNA, the CDR3 is TGTGCCAGCAGCTTAGTTGCAGGTACGCAGTATTTT.

DNA for the CDR3: TGTGCCAGCAGCCTCTCCGCCGGGACAGGAGATGAAAAACTGTTTTTT. This gives the protein CASSLSAGTGDEKLFF. The J gene is TRBJ1-4, the V gene TRBV5-5, with 8 bases lining up with TRBD1. Germline CDR1 is SGHKS and CDR2 is YYEKEE (reference sequence). The CDR3 is 16 residues long. V trimming: 4 bases; J trimming: 6 bases; junction bases outside the gene matches: 11.

The rearrangement joins TRBV2 to TRBJ2-3; possible D gene TRBD1, 6 bases. V was cut by 5 bases and J by 0 bases, with 9 bases left in between. The CDR3 covers 14 residues. Germline V gene lookup returns CDR1 SNHLY and CDR2 FYNNEI. The CDR3 sequence is CASSTGISTDTQYF. CDR3 bases: TGTGCCAGCAGTACAGGGATCAGCACAGATACGCAGTATTTT. The full variable domain, with the rest looked up from reference TRBV2 and TRBJ2-3, is EPEVTQTPSHQVTQMGQEVILRCVPISNHLYFYWYRQILGQKVEFLVSFYNNEISEKSEIFDDQFSVERPDGSNFTLKIRSTKLEDSAMYFCASSTGISTDTQYFGPGTRLTVL.

This chain uses TRBV28 with TRBJ2-3, with 7 nucleotides matching TRBD1. The CDR3 spans 14 residues. Germline V gene lookup returns CDR1 MDHEN and CDR2 SYDVKM. The V gene end was trimmed by 7 bases and the J gene end by 7 bases; junction bases not matched to a gene: 11. The CDR3: CASMAGGNVNTQYF. CDR3 bases: TGTGCCAGCATGGCAGGGGGAAATGTAAATACGCAGTATTTT. Drawing the rest from reference TRBV28 and TRBJ2-3, the complete variable domain is DVKVTQSSRYLVKRTGEKVFLECVQDMDHENMFWYRQDPGLGLRLIYFSYDVKMKEKGDIPEGYSVSREKKERFSLILESASTNQTSMYLCASMAGGNVNTQYFGPGTRLTVL.

The chain employs TRBV27 and TRBJ1-2, with D possibly TRBD1 on 5 matching bases. Deletions cut 2 bases from V and 6 bases from J, with 16 bases between. This CDR3 is built from 15 residues. Germline lookup yields CDR1 MNHEY and CDR2 SMNVEV (reference sequence). The CDR3 loop is CASSLIPPGSNGYTF. The CDR3 nucleotides read TGTGCCAGCAGTTTAATTCCCCCAGGGAGTAATGGCTACACCTTC.

The chain uses TRBV2 and TRBJ1-1; TRBD1 is a possible D gene (6 bases). Germline CDR1 reads SNHLY; CDR2 reads FYNNEI. The V and J ends lost 6 bases and 1 base respectively, with 6 bases between them. The CDR3 contains 12 residues. The CDR3 coding sequence is TGTGCCAGCAGGGGGGCGAACACTGAAGCTTTCTTT. It specifies CASRGANTEAFF.

The chain has TRBV6-5 and TRBJ2-5; a weak D match, TRBD1 (5 bases). The CDR3 is made up of 14 amino acids. The V gene lost 0 bases and the J gene lost 2 bases, with 7 bases spanning the gap. CDR1 and CDR2 from the germline V gene are MNHEY and SVGAGI. The CDR3 DNA follows: TGTGCCAGCAGTTACTCGGCAGGGCAAGAGACCCAGTACTTC. Translation gives CASSYSAGQETQYF.

A note on this clone: A read error may produce the germline difference seen at one junction end. The CDR3 DNA reads as TGTGCCGGCAGATACAGGGGGACCTACGAGCAGTACTTC. This encodes CAGRYRGTYEQYF. The rearrangement links TRBV6-1 to TRBJ2-7; 8 positions match TRBD1. From germline, CDR1 is MNHNS and CDR2 SASEGT. The CDR3 extends over 13 amino acids.

The J gene is TRBJ1-4, the V gene TRBV6-1, with unresolved D. The CDR3 is 13 residues long. Deletions cut 4 bases from V and 4 bases from J, with 7 bases between. CDR1 is MNHNS, CDR2 SASEGT, per germline. The CDR3 DNA is TGTGCCAGCAGTGTACAGCGTAATGAAAAACTGTTTTTT. It specifies CASSVQRNEKLFF.

This chain uses TRBV15 with TRBJ2-1; TRBD2 matches at 10 bases. The CDR3 is 16 residues long. The V gene's germline CDR1 is LNHNV and CDR2 YYDKDF (reference sequence). V was clipped by 4 bases and J by 2 bases; unmatched bases: 5. The CDR3, as DNA: TGTGCCACCAGCAAAGGACTAGCGGCCACCTACAATGAGCAGTTCTTC. Protein product: CATSKGLAATYNEQFF.

The chain uses TRBV20-1 and TRBJ1-2; no clear D. The CDR3 sequence is 11 residues long. Trimming left V 2 bases short and J 8 bases short, with 9 bases between. Germline CDR1 and CDR2: DFQATT and SNEGSKA (reference sequence). In DNA form, the CDR3 reads TGCAGTGCTAGACTGACGCGGGGCTACACCTTC. It specifies CSARLTRGYTF.

The V gene is TRBV4-3, the J gene TRBJ1-2; 8 bases align to TRBD1. Per germline, CDR1 LGHNA and CDR2 YSLEER. The CDR3 has 15 amino acids. The trim removed 1 base at V and 5 bases at J, leaving 6 bases unmatched. The DNA of the CDR3 is TGCGCCAGCAGCCAAGTGGACAGGGATCTGTATGGCTACACCTTC. Amino acid sequence: CASSQVDRDLYGYTF.

This sequence joins TRBV28 and TRBJ2-7; no reliable D call. The V end lost 7 bases, the J end lost 1 base, and 17 bases lay between the germline ends. CDR1 is MDHEN and CDR2 is SYDVKM in the germline V gene. The CDR3 sequence is 15 residues long. The CDR3 coding sequence is TGTGCCAGCAACCCCCTCGGGTACGCATCCTACGAGCAGTACTTC. This gives the protein CASNPLGYASYEQYF.

The DNA of the CDR3 is TGTGCCAGCAGCCCGGAACGACGGATCTCCTACGAGCAGTACTTC. Translation: CASSPERRISYEQYF. The rearrangement joins TRBV4-2 to TRBJ2-7; no clear D gene. The CDR3 has 15 amino acids. Germline loops: CDR1 LGHNA, CDR2 YNFKEQ. The V end lost 4 bases, the J end lost 0 bases, and 13 bases lay between the germline ends.

The chain combines TRBV19 with TRBJ2-1; D not certain. The CDR3 is made up of 14 amino acids. Trimming left V 5 bases short and J 4 bases short, with 12 bases between. The V gene's germline CDR1 is LNHDA and CDR2 SQIVND (reference sequence). The CDR3: CASSDQLPYNEQFF. Written as DNA, the CDR3 is TGTGCCAGTAGTGACCAGTTGCCTTACAATGAGCAGTTCTTC.

This clone was recorded only once. CDR3 protein: CATSREQGRVTEAFF. As DNA, the CDR3 is TGTGCCACCAGCAGAGAGCAGGGTCGGGTCACTGAAGCTTTCTTT. The chain uses TRBV15 and TRBJ1-1, with a weak D call TRBD1 (5 bases). V lost 0 bases and J lost 4, with 12 bases in between. Germline CDR1 LNHNV, CDR2 YYDKDF (reference sequence). The CDR3 length is 15 residues.

The rearrangement joins TRBV6-6 to TRBJ2-7, with D perhaps matching TRBD2 (5 bases). V was shortened by 8 bases and J by 0 bases, with 14 bases between the two germline ends. The CDR3 consists of 14 residues. The germline CDR1 and CDR2 sequences are MNHNY and SVGAGI (reference sequence). CDR3 region: CASRPSGSSYEQYF. The DNA for the CDR3 is TGTGCCAGCCGCCCGAGCGGCAGCTCCTACGAGCAGTACTTC.

This sequence joins TRBV6-5 and TRBJ1-1; no clear D gene. The CDR3 runs to 12 residues. V was pared by 2 bases and J by 8 bases, with 9 bases between. Germline-derived CDR1 and CDR2 are MNHEY and SVGAGI. DNA of the CDR3: TGTGCCAGCAGTTACGGTACAAGGGAAGCTTTCTTT. Translated, it gives CASSYGTREAFF.

The rearrangement links TRBV5-6 to TRBJ2-7; the match to TRBD1 covers 10 bases. Per germline, CDR1 SGHDT and CDR2 YYEEEE. This CDR3 region has 14 residues. V shed 4 bases, J shed 2 bases, and the junction held 3 bases outside the gene matches. DNA for the CDR3: TGTGCCAGCAGCACCGGGACAGGGGCCTACGAGCAGTACTTC. Translating it yields CASSTGTGAYEQYF.

This chain connects TRBV6-5 to TRBJ2-1; possible D gene TRBD2, 6 bases. CDR1 MNHEY and CDR2 SVGAGI come from the germline V gene. The germline V and J ends were trimmed by 5 bases and 7 bases, with 15 bases remaining between them. The CDR3 contains 14 residues. CDR3 amino acids: CASSRAGTRNEQFF. In DNA form, the CDR3 reads TGTGCCAGCAGTAGAGCGGGTACGCGGAATGAGCAGTTCTTC.

The chain has TRBV28 and TRBJ1-2, with D perhaps matching TRBD1 (6 bases). The CDR3 has 14 residues. V lost 5 bases and J 8 bases, leaving 18 bases between the germline ends. Germline V lookup: CDR1 MDHEN, CDR2 SYDVKM. The CDR3 DNA reads TGTGCCAGCAGTACCCTTCCAGGGGTATGGGGCTACACCTTC. This codes for CASSTLPGVWGYTF.

The chain carries TRBV28 and TRBJ2-7, with TRBD1 matching over 11 bases. The CDR3 consists of 16 residues. V lost 6 bases and J lost 7; bases outside the gene matches: 14. Germline V gene lookup returns CDR1 MDHEN and CDR2 SYDVKM. DNA for the CDR3: TGTGCCAGCAGCCCTCCTCCGGGGACAGGGGGGAGAGAGCAGTACTTC. Residues: CASSPPPGTGGREQYF.

The sample holds one count of this clone. This chain connects TRBV12-5 to TRBJ1-2, with D uncertain. The CDR3 spans 14 residues. Trimming removed 6 bases at V and 0 bases at J, with 11 bases between. CDR1 and CDR2 from the germline V gene are LGHNT and FRNRAP. The CDR3 loop is CASGPGGPNYGYTF. The CDR3 nucleotides are TGTGCTAGTGGACCAGGCGGGCCTAACTATGGCTACACCTTC.